The 12 T cell receptor beta chains in this list originate from one sample, sequenced in a study of graft-versus-host responses after intestinal transplantation. The antigens of these receptors remain unknown. Profiling relied on immunoSEQ multiplex PCR, and the TCRdb table lists in-frame clones only, not all of them. The sample yields fewer than 90,000 clones, less than 95% seen once. Sequenced material: unstimulated CD4+ T cells sorted from spleen or lymph node cells, taken before transplant. All receptors come from a human donor who was the organ donor for an intestinal transplant.

The chain carries TRBV30 and TRBJ2-1; 15 bases map to TRBD2. CDR1 and CDR2 from the germline V gene are GTSNPN and SVGIG (reference sequence). Trimming took 0 bases from V and 8 from J; bases not matched to a gene: 8. The CDR3 length is 17 residues. The CDR3 protein is CAWSVGLAGGLFDEQFF. Here the CDR3 DNA reads TGTGCCTGGAGTGTCGGACTAGCGGGGGGGCTCTTCGATGAGCAGTTCTTC.

The chain has TRBV15 and TRBJ1-1, with 8 bases that match TRBD1. The CDR3 runs to 16 residues. Germline loops: CDR1 LNHNV, CDR2 YYDKDF (reference sequence). The trim removed 2 bases at V and 3 bases at J, leaving 8 bases unmatched. In DNA form, the CDR3 reads TGTGCCACCAGCAGACCCCCCGGGACAGGCTACACTGAAGCTTTCTTT. The encoded protein is CATSRPPGTGYTEAFF. The full variable domain, its missing parts supplied by reference TRBV15 and TRBJ1-1, is DAMVIQNPRYQVTQFGKPVTLSCSQTLNHNVMYWYQQKSSQAPKLLFHYYDKDFNNEADTPDNFQSRRPNTSFCFLDIRSPGLGDTAMYLCATSRPPGTGYTEAFFGQGTRLTVV.

V gene TRBV11-3 combines with J gene TRBJ2-2, with D hard to call. Trimming took 3 bases from V and 7 from J, leaving 9 bases between them. Germline V CDR1 and CDR2: SGHNT, YENEEA. This CDR3 has 13 amino acids. The CDR3 is CASSFGVIGELFF. Here the CDR3 DNA reads TGTGCCAGCAGCTTTGGGGTGATCGGGGAGCTGTTTTTT.

The chain employs TRBV20-1 and TRBJ1-6; D is uncertain. With 6 bases removed from V and 9 bases from J, the gap between germline ends came to 3 bases. The germline gives CDR1 DFQATT, CDR2 SNEGSKA (reference sequence). The CDR3 loop spans 9 amino acids. CDR3 loop: CSASSPLHF. CDR3 nucleotides: TGCAGTGCCTCTTCACCCCTCCACTTT.

This rearrangement joins TRBV27 to TRBJ2-1, with 9 bases that match TRBD2. The CDR3 contains 16 residues. Germline CDR1 is MNHEY and CDR2 is SMNVEV (reference sequence). With V trimmed by 4 bases and J by 7 bases, 11 bases remained unmatched. CDR3 bases: TGTGCCAGCAGTTCCCTCGGCGGGGGGGCCAAAAATGAGCAGTTCTTC. Amino acid sequence: CASSSLGGGAKNEQFF.

As concerns this clone: The germline gene is not matched at one end of the junction; a read error may be the cause. The chain recombines TRBV4-1 with TRBJ2-5; 15 bases agree with TRBD2. The CDR3 is 18 residues long. The germline V gene has CDR1 MGHRA and CDR2 YSYEKL. CDR3 region: CAISQGRTSGGAGETQYF. The CDR3 DNA reads as TGCGCCATCAGCCAAGGAAGGACTAGCGGGGGGGCCGGGGAGACCCAGTACTTC.

V usage is TRBV14 and J usage is TRBJ2-7; D possibly corresponds to TRBD1 (5 bases). The CDR3 totals 13 residues. Trimming cost V 3 bases and J 0 bases, with 6 bases left between them. Per the germline V gene, CDR1 is SGHDN and CDR2 is FVKESK. The CDR3 loop reads CASSQTDSYEQYF. CDR3 in DNA: TGTGCCAGCAGCCAGACAGACTCCTACGAGCAGTACTTC.

The V and J genes are TRBV5-6 and TRBJ2-7, with 9 bases lining up with TRBD1. Trimming cost V 4 bases and J 4 bases; bases outside gene matches: 12. Germline V gene data show CDR1 as SGHDT and CDR2 as YYEEEE. This CDR3 has 16 residues. The CDR3 DNA sequence: TGTGCCAGCAGCGAGACCCCCGGGACAGGGTATTACGAGCAGTACTTC. Residues: CASSETPGTGYYEQYF.

V and J are TRBV11-2 and TRBJ2-5; TRBD2 matches at 14 bases. Germline lookup yields CDR1 SGHAT and CDR2 FQNNGV. Unmatched junction bases numbered 3, after V lost 5 bases and J lost 4 bases. This CDR3 has 15 residues. The CDR3 here is CASSRTSGGPETQYF. Here the CDR3 DNA reads TGTGCCAGCAGCCGGACTAGCGGGGGGCCAGAGACCCAGTACTTC.

The chain carries TRBV4-1 and TRBJ2-7; 11 bases line up with TRBD1. V dropped 4 bases and J dropped 2; count of bases not matched to a gene: 4. The germline CDR1 and CDR2 sequences are MGHRA and YSYEKL. CDR3 size: 15 residues. The CDR3 DNA follows: TGCGCCAGCAGCCCCGGACAGGGGGCGACCTACGAGCAGTACTTC. Protein: CASSPGQGATYEQYF.

This rearrangement joins TRBV5-1 to TRBJ2-7, with no clear D. Trimming left V 4 bases short and J 1 base short, with 18 bases between. The CDR3 runs 16 residues. The germline V gene has CDR1 SGHRS and CDR2 YFSETQ. The DNA of the CDR3 is TGCGCCAGCAGCAATGGCCTGGCGATGAATTCCTACGAGCAGTACTTC. The encoded protein is CASSNGLAMNSYEQYF.

The chain links TRBV28 to TRBJ1-2; 9 nucleotides align to TRBD1. This CDR3 is 14 amino acids long. The germline gives CDR1 MDHEN, CDR2 SYDVKM. Trimming at V came to 6 bases and at J to 6 bases, leaving 8 bases not matched to a gene. This CDR3 is CASRIQGALNGYTF. CDR3 nucleotide sequence: TGTGCCAGCAGAATACAGGGGGCGCTAAATGGCTACACCTTC.